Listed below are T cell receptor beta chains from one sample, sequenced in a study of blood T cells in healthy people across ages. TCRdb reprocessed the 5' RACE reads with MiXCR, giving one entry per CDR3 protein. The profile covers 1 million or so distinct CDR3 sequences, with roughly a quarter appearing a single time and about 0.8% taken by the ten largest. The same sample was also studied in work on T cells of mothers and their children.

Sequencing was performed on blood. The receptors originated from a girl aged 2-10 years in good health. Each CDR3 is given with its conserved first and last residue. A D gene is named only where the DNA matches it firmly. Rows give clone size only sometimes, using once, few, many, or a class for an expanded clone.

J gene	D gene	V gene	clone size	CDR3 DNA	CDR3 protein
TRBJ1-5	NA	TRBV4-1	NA	TGCGCCAGCAACCAACCCGATGTTGTGGGGCGGGAGCAGCCCCAGCATTTT	CASNQPDVVGREQPQHF
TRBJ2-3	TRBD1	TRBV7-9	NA	TGTGCCAGCAGCTTCAGTTGGACAGGGGTAGCAGATACGCAGTGTTTT	CASSFSWTGVADTQCF
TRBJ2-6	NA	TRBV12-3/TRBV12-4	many	TGTGCCAGCAGTTTAGTGAGATCTGGGGCCAACGTCCTGACTTTC	CASSLVRSGANVLTF
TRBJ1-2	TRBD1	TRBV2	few	TGTGCCAGCGGCCGAACAGTACCGGGACAGAAATATGGCTACACCTTC	CASGRTVPGQKYGYTF
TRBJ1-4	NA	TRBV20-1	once	TGCAGTGCTAGAGCCCTGAATGAAAAACTGTTTTTT	CSARALNEKLFF
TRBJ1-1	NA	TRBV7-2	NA	TGTGCCAGCACCCAAAGGAGCAGGGTCGTTGAAGCTTTCTTT	CASTQRSRVVEAFF
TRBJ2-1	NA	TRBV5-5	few	TGTGCCAGCGCTCGGACCCGGGGAGACAATGAGCAGTTCTTC	CASARTRGDNEQFF
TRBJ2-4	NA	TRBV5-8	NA	TGTGCCAGCAGCTTGGTCTCGGTACTAGCCAAAAACATTCAGTACTTC	CASSLVSVLAKNIQYF
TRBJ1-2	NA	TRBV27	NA	TGTGCCAGCAGTTTTTCGAAACAGAACTATGGCTACACCTTC	CASSFSKQNYGYTF
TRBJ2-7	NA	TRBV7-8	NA	TGTGCCAGCGGGACCGGCCTAGAGACCCACGAGCAGTACTTC	CASGTGLETHEQYF